This T cell receptor beta chain was sequenced during a study of cytomegalovirus exposure and HLA in healthy donors (dated 2017 in TCRdb). Regarding the research as a whole: An earlier analysis of roughly 500 of the donors reported 276 Gb of sequence data and around 110 million unique TCR beta sequences from approximately 180 million T cells. An early release covering some 640 HLA-typed donors comprised 250 to 350 gigabases of sequencing data and around 86 million unique TCR sequences. Of the 398 genotyped donors, 65% to 90% fell in the genetic ancestry cluster associated with self-reported Caucasian donors. The study aimed to test whether signatures of past pathogen exposure could be identified by cataloging public T cell receptors. Using immunosequencing, the study profiled T cell repertoires from 550 to 750 subjects and related those repertoires to cytomegalovirus serostatus. Along with the roughly 670-subject first cohort, a separate validation cohort of around 110 different subjects was used. The study combined high-throughput TCR immunosequencing, statistical association of individual TCRs with disease status, and machine learning to predict cytomegalovirus infection status. In a later analysis, previously published TCR beta repertoires from 666 donors were re-analyzed and high-resolution HLA genotyping was added so that TCR occurrence patterns could be studied. Rather than drawing on any new phenotypic data, the later analysis identified candidate immune exposures from TCR beta sequences and the way those sequences occurred across donors. An earlier analysis of some 500 of the donors used high-throughput TCR beta sequencing to judge whether each TCR beta V gene segment behaved as functional or pseudogenic. Donor age, sex, ethnicity and CMV serostatus were collected together with the repertoire data. In a later genetic analysis, genome-wide SNP genotypes for about three fifths of the roughly 670 donors were used, and that subset was treated as a discovery cohort. All discovery cohort repertoires had been generated using a single sequencing platform. Both class I and class II loci were covered by HLA typing, at four-digit resolution. Typing coverage varied by locus: about 620-630 donors for A, B, C, DRB1 and DQB1; some 520 for DQA1; more than 600 for DPA1; approximately 450 for DPB1. Because of strong linkage in the cohort, 4 to 6 DR-DQ haplotypes were treated as single units for association and clustering. Among around 400 genotyped donors of the cohort, an average of around 240,000 unique TCR beta nucleotide sequences were sequenced per donor, around a sixth of them non-productive. What the research found in general, with its limitations: A later genetic analysis associated a missense DCLRE1C variant with V-gene and J-gene trimming of TCR beta chains, and an independent cohort replicated the association. The classifier was reported to diagnose cytomegalovirus status with high specificity and sensitivity in both the original and validation cohorts. While some public TCRs were present in many individuals, most TCR sequences turned up only very rarely across donors. According to a later analysis, parvovirus B19, influenza, CMV and Epstein-Barr virus appeared linked to several top co-occurrence clusters. In an earlier analysis of about 600 of the donors, most TCR beta V segments appeared in productive rearrangements about 87% or about 30% of the time, broadly matching IMGT annotations. Compared with equally common non-associated chains, HLA-associated TCR beta chains in a later analysis were more clonally expanded and had lower generation probabilities. Because counts were too low, fewer than 20 rarely observed V segments, including chromosome 9 orphons, were excluded from the earlier analysis of around 590 of the donors. In the study, 150 to 200 TCR beta chains were listed as associated with cytomegalovirus. A later genetic analysis reported fewer N-insertions in productive TCRs among donors in an Asian-associated ancestry cluster than the roughly 650-donor mean. In vitro tests confirmed that a few of the cytomegalovirus-associated TCR beta chains recognize cytomegalovirus antigens. In a later analysis, some 17,000 TCR beta sequences were associated with specific HLA alleles at a false discovery rate of 0.05. A group of highly shared sequence variants was considered likely to be a technical artifact of the sequencing pipeline. Immune exposure information for the cohort was limited to CMV serostatus. Linkage disequilibrium might explain the correlated functional status among segregating V segments, but an unknown experimental factor could not be ruled out. According to a later analysis, most CMV-associated TCR beta chains appeared to be HLA-restricted, and the HLA associations seemed to be driven largely by CMV exposure. According to a later analysis, TCR association rates differed among HLA loci, with DRB1 alleles showing the most associated TCRs and HLA-C alleles showing the fewest. According to the authors, the approach could potentially be generalized to other disease states and immunological phenotypes. A further reported finding was that TCR beta sequences accurately predicted the HLA-A and HLA-B alleles for most subjects in the first cohort. Only TCR beta chains were sequenced in this cohort, and the absence of alpha or paired-chain data limited detectable features. The presence/absence analyses assumed that sequencing depth was roughly uniform across donors, and that assumption may not be true. The 87-base-pair reads could not distinguish some IMGT-functional V segments, including TRBV6-2 and TRBV6-3, so those segments were excluded. HLA typing was unavailable for some donors at each locus, so association tests used only the typed subset. Strong co-occurrence of HLA alleles, especially DR and DQ, made assigning TCR associations to individual alleles difficult.

This clone was seen just once. The clone's antigen remains unknown. No much larger clonotype is one base removed from it; base qualities were not supplied. Including the terminal cysteine and phenylalanine, the CDR3 comprises 12 residues. Only the CDR3 DNA is retained, 36 bases long and in frame from the first base. V is shortened by 3 bases, J by 3 bases, and the region joining them spans 4 bases. CDR1 and CDR2 were assigned from the germline V gene as SGHVS and FQNEAQ. The library relied on the immunoSEQ multiplex PCR assay. The multiplex PCR relied on a mix of 60 forward primers for TCR Vbeta segments and 13 reverse primers for TCR Jbeta segments. The CDR3 region of rearranged TCR beta genes was amplified from genomic DNA by a multiplex PCR assay. Amplified TCR beta libraries were sequenced as 87-base-pair reads on the Illumina HiSeq System. In the source study's methods: In a later analysis, tens of millions of unique TCR beta chains were counted across the roughly 610 repertoires, and approximately 11 million of these chains were shared by at least two donors. To remove PCR and sequencing errors, raw reads were error-corrected and collapsed into unique sequences using a nearest-neighbor algorithm that merged closely related sequences. Alignment of CDR3 sequences to IMGT reference sequences was used to assign V, D and J gene segments. Each retained sequence needed at least a six-nucleotide match to both a V gene segment and a J gene segment. A rearrangement counted as productive if the CDR3 had no stop codons and remained in frame with V and J, and every other rearrangement counted as non-productive. CDR3 was defined by IMGT convention, running from the second conserved V-encoded cysteine to the conserved J-encoded phenylalanine. The earlier analysis of around 640 of the donors excluded sequences that lacked an unambiguous match to a single V gene segment. An earlier analysis of 587 of the donors called V segments functional above 56.7% productive rearrangements and segregating when the between-donor standard deviation exceeded 5%. A statistical classification framework was developed to diagnose cytomegalovirus status using the catalog of TCR beta chain sequences. In a later analysis, V and J genes were assigned by comparing TCR nucleotide sequences against IMGT/GENE-DB human TR gene sequences. In a later analysis, CDR3 sequences and most-parsimonious VDJ recombination scenarios were assigned using the TCRdist pipeline. In a later analysis, each TCR beta chain was defined by its CDR3 amino acid sequence together with its V-gene family, and reads lacking a unique V-gene family were excluded. A later analysis removed several hundred highly shared, low-generation-probability nucleotide sequences to deal with suspected cross-contamination and a sequencing artifact. A later analysis calculated a clonal expansion index for each public chain from normalized within-repertoire ranks of inferred template counts. In a later analysis, generation probabilities were computed using a VDJ recombination model fitted to out-of-frame rearrangements, and the results were checked against IGoR. In a later analysis, TCR-TCR, TCR-HLA and TCR-CMV co-occurrence was scored with hypergeometric tests, and a repertoire-size bias correction was applied to TCR pairs. To estimate false discovery rates, a later analysis permuted the HLA or CMV assignments 20 times. In a later analysis, co-occurring TCRs were grouped using DBSCAN, with TCRdist sequence similarity added in when clustering inside HLA-allele-positive subsets. Repertoires with fewer than 30,000 or more than 120,000 public chains were left out of co-occurrence clustering, as were about five repertoires with anomalous nucleotide sharing. In its TCRdb copy, this immuneACCESS table keeps in-frame sequences only and misses some clones. Where compared with another copy, unresolved V genes explain less than half of these, and the others have no known cause. V and J calls and clone size are copied from that table; D and trimming were computed from the DNA. The table for this sample lists over 65,000 clones; around 75% of them were counted only once. Roughly 14% of the sample goes to the ten largest clones.

In total, more than 500 healthy bone marrow donors made up the cohort. Cohort members were all nominally healthy when sampled, although unrecorded immune exposures were likely present. The donor tested CMV seropositive and was one of the 289 seropositive cohort members. Each donor provided a peripheral blood sample, and peripheral blood mononuclear cells were used for TCR beta sequencing. The Qiagen DNeasy Blood Extraction Kit was used to extract genomic DNA from the blood cell samples. The sequencing sample was made of PBMCs. This clonotype was obtained from a woman between 35 and 50 years old in good health and CMV-seropositive. The rearrangement joined TRBV7-8 to TRBJ2-3, with no D gene named confidently. The CDR3 reads as follows: CASSFPTDTQYF. The bases are TGTGCCAGCAGCTTCCCGACAGATACGCAGTATTTT.